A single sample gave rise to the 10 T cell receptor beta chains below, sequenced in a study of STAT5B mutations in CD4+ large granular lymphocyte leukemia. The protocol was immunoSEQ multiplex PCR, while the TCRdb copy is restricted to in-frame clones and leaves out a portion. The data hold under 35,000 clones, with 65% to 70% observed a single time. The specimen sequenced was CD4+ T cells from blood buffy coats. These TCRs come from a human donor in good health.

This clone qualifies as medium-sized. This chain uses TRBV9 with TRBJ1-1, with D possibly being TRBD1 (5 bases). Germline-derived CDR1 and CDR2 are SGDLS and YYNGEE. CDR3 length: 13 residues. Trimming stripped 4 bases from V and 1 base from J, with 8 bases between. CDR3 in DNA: TGTGCCAGCAGCAGGGGACCGAACACTGAAGCTTTCTTT. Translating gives CASSRGPNTEAFF. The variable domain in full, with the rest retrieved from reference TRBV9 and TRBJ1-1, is DSGVTQTPKHLITATGQRVTLRCSPRSGDLSVYWYQQSLDQGLQFLIQYYNGEERAKGNILERFSAQQFPDLHSELNLSSLELGDSALYFCASSRGPNTEAFFGQGTRLTVV.

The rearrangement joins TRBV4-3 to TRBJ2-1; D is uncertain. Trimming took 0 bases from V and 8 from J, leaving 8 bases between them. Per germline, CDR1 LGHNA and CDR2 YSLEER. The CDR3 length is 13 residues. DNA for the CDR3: TGCGCCAGCAGCCAAGACTACGGCCATGAGCAGTTCTTC. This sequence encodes CASSQDYGHEQFF.

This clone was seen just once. The CDR3 bases are TGTGCCAGCAGCTTATCCTTTAGGGAGACCCAGTACTTC. It specifies CASSLSFRETQYF. This chain links TRBV7-3 with TRBJ2-5; D unclear. This CDR3 is built from 13 residues. Per germline, CDR1 SGHTA and CDR2 FQGTGA. The V and J ends lost 2 bases and 5 bases respectively, with 9 bases between them.

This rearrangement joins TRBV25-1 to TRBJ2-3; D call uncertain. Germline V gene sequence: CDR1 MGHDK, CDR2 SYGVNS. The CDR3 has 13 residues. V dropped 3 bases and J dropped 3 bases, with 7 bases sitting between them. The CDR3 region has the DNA TGTGCCAGCAGTGACGGAAGGACAGATACGCAGTATTTT. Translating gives CASSDGRTDTQYF. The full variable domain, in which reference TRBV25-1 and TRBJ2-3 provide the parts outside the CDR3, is EADIYQTPRYLVIGTGKKITLECSQTMGHDKMYWYQQDPGMELHLIHYSYGVNSTEKGDLSSESTVSRIRTEHFPLTLESARPSHTSQYLCASSDGRTDTQYFGPGTRLTVL.

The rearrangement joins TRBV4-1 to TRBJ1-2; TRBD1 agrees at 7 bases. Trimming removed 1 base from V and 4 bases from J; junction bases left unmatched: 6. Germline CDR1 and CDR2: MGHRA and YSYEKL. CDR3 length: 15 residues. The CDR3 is CASSQGGDSSYGYTF. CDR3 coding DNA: TGCGCCAGCAGCCAAGGCGGGGACAGCTCCTATGGCTACACCTTC.

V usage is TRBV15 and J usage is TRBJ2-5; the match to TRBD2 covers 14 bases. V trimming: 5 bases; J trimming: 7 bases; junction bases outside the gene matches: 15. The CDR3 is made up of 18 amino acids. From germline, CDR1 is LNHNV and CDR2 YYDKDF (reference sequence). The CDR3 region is CATSPPLGTSGGKATQYF. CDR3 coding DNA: TGTGCCACCAGCCCACCCCTAGGGACTAGCGGGGGCAAGGCGACCCAGTACTTC.

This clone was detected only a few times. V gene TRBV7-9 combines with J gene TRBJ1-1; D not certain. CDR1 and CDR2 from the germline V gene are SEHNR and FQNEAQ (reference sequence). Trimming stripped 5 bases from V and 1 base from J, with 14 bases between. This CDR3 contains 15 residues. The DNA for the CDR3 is TGTGCCAGCAGCCCAGTCAATGTTCAGAACACTGAAGCTTTCTTT. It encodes CASSPVNVQNTEAFF.

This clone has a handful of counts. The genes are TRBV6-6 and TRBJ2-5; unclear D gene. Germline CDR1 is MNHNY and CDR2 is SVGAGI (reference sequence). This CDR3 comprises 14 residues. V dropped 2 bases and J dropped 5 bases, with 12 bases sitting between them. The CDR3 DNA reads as TGTGCCAGCAGTTACCCCAGGCAGTGGGAGACCCAGTACTTC. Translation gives CASSYPRQWETQYF.

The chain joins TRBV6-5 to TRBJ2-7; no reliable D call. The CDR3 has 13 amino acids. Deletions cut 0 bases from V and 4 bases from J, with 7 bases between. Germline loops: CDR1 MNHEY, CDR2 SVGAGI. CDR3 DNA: TGTGCCAGCAGTTACTCGGGCGAATACGAGCAGTACTTC. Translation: CASSYSGEYEQYF.

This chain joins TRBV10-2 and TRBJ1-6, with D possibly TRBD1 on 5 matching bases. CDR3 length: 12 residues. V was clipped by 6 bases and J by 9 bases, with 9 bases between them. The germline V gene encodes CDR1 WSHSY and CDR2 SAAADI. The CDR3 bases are TGCGCCAGCAGGCCGGGACGTTCACCCCTCCACTTT. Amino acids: CASRPGRSPLHF.